The sequence of this T cell receptor (beta chain) was determined in a study of STAT5B mutations in CD4+ large granular lymphocyte leukemia. General study points: Patient CD4-sorted repertoires looked more clonal than healthy CD4+ repertoires, even without putative leukemic clones. No patients shared main leukemic clonotypes, though less than 30% appeared at low frequency elsewhere.

This was a survey-level run. The table came from immunoSEQ multiplex PCR; TCRdb's copy has only in-frame clones and leaves some out. The sample has some 35,000 clones; about 91% are singletons. With respect to this clone: The target antigen is unknown.

The sequence derives from a human donor in good health. The sequencing input was CD4+ T cells from blood buffy coats.

The CDR3 DNA sequence: TGTGCCAGCAGCGGGTCAGGGTACGGCTACACCTTC. It encodes CASSGSGYGYTF. The chain uses TRBV7-2 and TRBJ1-2, with TRBD1 as a possible D gene (5 bases). The CDR3 has 12 amino acids. Germline values: CDR1 SGHTA, CDR2 FQGNSA. V lost 5 bases and J lost 8, with 12 bases in between.